This TCR beta chain was sequenced in a study of tumor T cells in aggressive B-cell lymphoma. The assay was immunoSEQ multiplex PCR, and TCRdb's table has in-frame clones only and misses some. The sample has about 3,300 clones, about 89% seen once. The CDR3 totals 14 residues. V gave up 6 bases and J gave up 7 bases, with 19 bases separating them. Germline assignment: CDR1 SGHRS and CDR2 YFSETQ. In its sample, this clone was seen a few times. Sequenced material: tumor tissue. This receptor was identified in an adult with diffuse large B cell lymphoma. This chain joins TRBV5-1 and TRBJ1-2; D is possibly TRBD1 (6 bases). The CDR3, as DNA: TGCGCCAGCACCGCGGGGGGGGGCCATCTTGGCTACACCTTC. Its translation is CASTAGGGHLGYTF.